This T cell receptor (beta chain) was sequenced for a study of T cells in Graves' hyperthyroidism and ophthalmopathy. Study information: The authors collected peripheral blood at initial diagnosis, before any treatment.

Amplified TCR beta CDR3 regions derived from RNA transcripts. Using the HTBI primer set, a first-round RT-PCR was run on the TCR CDR3. TCRdb used MiXCR to reprocess the multiplex PCR reads, holding one entry per CDR3 protein. The table records approximately 620,000 distinct CDR3 sequences, approximately 15% of them present only once. The J segment lost 8 bases and the V segment lost 2 bases, leaving 11 bases of the junction unmatched. This CDR3 is built from 15 residues. Germline V gives CDR1 SGHAT, CDR2 FQNNGV. This clonotype was counted ten times or more. This clonotype originated in a woman aged 25 to 39 with Graves' hyperthyroidism that later progressed to Graves' ophthalmopathy. The chain combines TRBV11-2 with TRBJ1-2, with TRBD1 matching 7 bases. The sample taken for sequencing was blood. CDR3 DNA sequence: TGTGCCAGCAGCTTAACAGACAGGGCTACGGAGGGCTACACCTTC. It translates to CASSLTDRATEGYTF.